This is a list of T cell receptor beta chains from one sample in a study of cytomegalovirus exposure and HLA in healthy donors. The protocol was immunoSEQ multiplex PCR, while the TCRdb copy is restricted to in-frame clones and leaves out a portion. The sample lists approximately 150,000 clones; less than 90% were seen once. The specimen was PBMCs. Receptors originate from a man aged 25-40 years in good health and CMV-seronegative. Both conserved end residues are part of each CDR3. A D gene is named only where the DNA matches it firmly. The size of a clone is reported for some rows only, either as once, few or many, or as a class for expanded clones.

.	TRBJ2-7	TRBD1	TRBV2	TGTGCCAGCAGTGAAGCGGGACAGGGTTTTTTACTGTACTTC	CASSEAGQGFLLYF
.	TRBJ2-1	.	TRBV27	TGTGCCAGCAGTTTATCGGGGCTAACTGAGCAGTTCTTC	CASSLSGLTEQFF
once	TRBJ1-3	.	TRBV28	TGTGCCAGCAGTTTACTCCCAGACTCTAGGTCTGGAAACACCATATATTTT	CASSLLPDSRSGNTIYF
.	TRBJ2-2	.	TRBV7-9	TGTTCCAGCAGCTTGTTGGCAGGCTCGAACACCGGGGAGCTGTTTTTT	CSSSLLAGSNTGELFF
.	TRBJ1-2	.	TRBV5-1	TGCGCCAGCAGCTTGGCCGGACTGAGCGGCTACACCTTC	CASSLAGLSGYTF
.	TRBJ1-6	.	TRBV28	TGTGCCAGCAGCCCCGGGGGGACCTATAATTCACCCCTCCACTTT	CASSPGGTYNSPLHF
.	TRBJ2-1	TRBD2	TRBV6-5	TGTGCCGTCTCCCAACGGGAGGGGGGGAATGAGCAGTTCTTC	CAVSQREGGNEQFF
.	TRBJ1-2	.	TRBV19	TGTGCCAGTAGTATCTTTGCGGTTGGGGGGGGCTACACCTTC	CASSIFAVGGGYTF
.	TRBJ1-1	.	TRBV30	TGTGCCTGGAGTGTTTTCGGGAGGACTGAAGCTTTCTTT	CAWSVFGRTEAFF
few	TRBJ1-2	.	TRBV5-6	TGTGCCAGCAGCTTGGCCTCGAGCCTCCCATATGGCTACACCTTC	CASSLASSLPYGYTF
.	TRBJ2-1	.	TRBV5-4	TGTGCCAGCAGCTGGGGGCCCCTCAATGAGCAGTTCTTC	CASSWGPLNEQFF
.	TRBJ2-1	TRBD2	TRBV7-3	TGTGCCAGCAGCATGGGACTAGCGGGAGACTATGAGCAGTTCTTC	CASSMGLAGDYEQFF
.	TRBJ1-6	.	TRBV5-1	TGCGCCAGCAGCTTGAGAGATGGCTCCTATAATTCACCCCTCCACTTT	CASSLRDGSYNSPLHF
.	TRBJ2-7	TRBD1	TRBV28	TGTGCCAGCAGTTTACCCAGGACAGGGGCCAGCTCCTACGAGCAGTACTTC	CASSLPRTGASSYEQYF
few	TRBJ1-2	.	TRBV28	TGTGCCAGCAGTTTAGCAGGGGATGGCTACACCTTC	CASSLAGDGYTF
.	TRBJ2-3	.	TRBV6-5	TGTGCCAGCAGTTATGGGGGACTCCGCACAGATACGCAGTATTTT	CASSYGGLRTDTQYF
.	TRBJ2-4	.	TRBV28	TGTGCCAGCACCCCTCCCGGGATTTCAAACATTCAGTACTTC	CASTPPGISNIQYF
once	TRBJ1-1	.	TRBV28	TGTGCCAGCCGCGGACAGATGAACACTGAAGCTTTCTTT	CASRGQMNTEAFF
few	TRBJ2-3	.	TRBV11-2	TGTGCCAGCAGCTTAATTTTTCCACACACAGATACGCAGTATTTT	CASSLIFPHTDTQYF
.	TRBJ2-1	TRBD2	TRBV19	TGTGCCAGTAGTAGAACCGGGACTAGCGGGGGGGAGGACCAGTTCTTC	CASSRTGTSGGEDQFF
.	TRBJ2-7	TRBD2	TRBV14	TGTGCCAGCAGTTCAGCGGGATGGTACGAGCAGTACTTC	CASSSAGWYEQYF
.	TRBJ2-7	TRBD2	TRBV7-2	TGTGCCAGCAGCTTAGGAGAAGCGGGAAGGTACGAGCAGTACTTC	CASSLGEAGRYEQYF
.	TRBJ2-5	TRBD2	TRBV11-3	TGTGCCAGCAGCCCAGGAGGGCTAGCGGGGGGAGAGACCCAGTACTTC	CASSPGGLAGGETQYF
.	TRBJ1-1	.	TRBV6-5	TGTGCCAGCAGTTACACTGAGACATGGGAAGCTTTCTTT	CASSYTETWEAFF
.	TRBJ2-7	TRBD1	TRBV16	TGTGCCAGCAGCCGAGGGACAGCTGGCTCCTACGAGCAGTACTTC	CASSRGTAGSYEQYF
.	TRBJ2-7	.	TRBV18	TGTGCCAGCTCACCTCCACCGGGGTACGAGCAGTACTTC	CASSPPPGYEQYF
few	TRBJ2-3	TRBD2	TRBV6-4	TGTGCCAGCAGTGACTCGAAAGCGGGGGTCGGCACAGATACGCAGTATTTT	CASSDSKAGVGTDTQYF
.	TRBJ2-3	TRBD2	TRBV7-2	TGTGCCAGCAGCTTCATGTCGGGAGGACGTACAGATACGCAGTATTTT	CASSFMSGGRTDTQYF
.	TRBJ2-2	TRBD2	TRBV12-5	TGTGCTAGTGGTCTGGGACTAGCGGGAGATACCGGGGAGCTGTTTTTT	CASGLGLAGDTGELFF
few	TRBJ2-3	.	TRBV9	TGTGCCAGCAGCGTAGGATCGCGGCGGCTACGCACAGATACGCAGTATTTT	CASSVGSRRLRTDTQYF
.	TRBJ2-3	TRBD2	TRBV2	TGTGCCAGCAGATTGGGAGGGGCAGATACGCAGTATTTT	CASRLGGADTQYF
once	TRBJ2-5	TRBD1	TRBV15	TGTGCCACCAGCAGACCCCGGGGACAGGGTATAAAGACCCAGTACTTC	CATSRPRGQGIKTQYF
.	TRBJ1-2	TRBD1	TRBV25-1	TGTGCCAGCAGTGCCGGGACAGGGCTCTATGGCTACACCTTC	CASSAGTGLYGYTF
.	TRBJ2-2	TRBD2	TRBV2	TGTGCCAGCCTTCTTGGGACTAGCTCGGGGGAGCTGTTTTTT	CASLLGTSSGELFF
.	TRBJ2-5	TRBD2	TRBV5-4	TGTGCCAGCAGCCCAAGACTAGCGGTCCAAGAGACCCAGTACTTC	CASSPRLAVQETQYF
.	TRBJ1-4	.	TRBV12-5	TGTGCTAGTGGTCTCTCAGGAACAGGGCATGAAAAACTGTTTTTT	CASGLSGTGHEKLFF
.	TRBJ2-3	TRBD1	TRBV10-1	TGCGCCAGTCGAGGGGGCCTAACCGGAGATACGCAGTATTTT	CASRGGLTGDTQYF
few	TRBJ1-4	.	TRBV28	TGTGCCAGCAGTTCACCCCCCGAACTGGAAAAACTGTTTTTT	CASSSPPELEKLFF
few	TRBJ1-1	.	TRBV30	TGTGCCTGGAGCACCCCAGCGTGGGACACTGAAGCTTTCTTT	CAWSTPAWDTEAFF
.	TRBJ2-6	TRBD2	TRBV5-1	TGCGCCAGCAGCTCGACTAGCGGGAGCTCCTCTGGGGCCAACGTCCTGACTTTC	CASSSTSGSSSGANVLTF
.	TRBJ2-5	TRBD2	TRBV28	TGTGCCAGCGTCGCCTACGAGGGAGGGCGAGAGACCCAGTACTTC	CASVAYEGGRETQYF
.	TRBJ1-1	.	TRBV29-1	TGCAGCGTTGAAAGAGGGATGAACACTGAAGCTTTCTTT	CSVERGMNTEAFF